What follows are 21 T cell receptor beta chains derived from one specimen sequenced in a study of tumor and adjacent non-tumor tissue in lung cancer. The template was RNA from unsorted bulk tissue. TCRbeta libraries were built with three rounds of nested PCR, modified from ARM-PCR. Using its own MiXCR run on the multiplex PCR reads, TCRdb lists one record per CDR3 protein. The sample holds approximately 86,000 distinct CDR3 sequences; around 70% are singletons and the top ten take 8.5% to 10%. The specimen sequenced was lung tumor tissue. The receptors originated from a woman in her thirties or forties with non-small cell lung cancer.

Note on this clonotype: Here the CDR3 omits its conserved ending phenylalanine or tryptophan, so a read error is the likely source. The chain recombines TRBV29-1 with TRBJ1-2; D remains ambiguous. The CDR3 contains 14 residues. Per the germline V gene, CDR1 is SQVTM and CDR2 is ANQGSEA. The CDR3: CSDEIFVGMQGYTS. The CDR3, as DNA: TGCAGCGATGAAATATTTGTCGGTATGCAGGGCTACACCTCC.

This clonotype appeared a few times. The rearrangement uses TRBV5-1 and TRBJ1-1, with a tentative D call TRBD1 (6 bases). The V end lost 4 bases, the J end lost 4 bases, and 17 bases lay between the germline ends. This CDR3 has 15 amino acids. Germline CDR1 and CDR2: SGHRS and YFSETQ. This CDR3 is CASSPDGQRGTEAFF. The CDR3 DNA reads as TGCGCCAGCAGCCCGGACGGACAGAGGGGCACTGAAGCTTTCTTT.

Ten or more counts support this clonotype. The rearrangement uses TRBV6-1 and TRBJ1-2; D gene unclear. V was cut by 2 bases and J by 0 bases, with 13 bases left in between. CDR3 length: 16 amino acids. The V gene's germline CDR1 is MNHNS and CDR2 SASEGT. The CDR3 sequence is CASSEQASWPNYGYTF. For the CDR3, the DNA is TGTGCCAGCAGTGAACAGGCGTCCTGGCCTAACTATGGCTACACCTTC.

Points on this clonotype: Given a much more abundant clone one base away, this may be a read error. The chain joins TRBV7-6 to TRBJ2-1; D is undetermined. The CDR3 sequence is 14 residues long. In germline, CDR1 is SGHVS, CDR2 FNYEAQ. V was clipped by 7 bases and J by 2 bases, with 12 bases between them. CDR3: CASIIDSTYNEQFF. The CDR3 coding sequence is TGTGCCAGCATCATAGACTCCACCTACAATGAGCAGTTCTTC.

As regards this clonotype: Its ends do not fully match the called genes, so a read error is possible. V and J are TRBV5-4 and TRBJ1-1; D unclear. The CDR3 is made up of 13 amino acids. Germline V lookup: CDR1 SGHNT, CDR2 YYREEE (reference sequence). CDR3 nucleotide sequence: TGTGCCAGCAGCGAAGACCGGAACACTGAAGCCTTCTTT. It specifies CASSEDRNTEAFF.

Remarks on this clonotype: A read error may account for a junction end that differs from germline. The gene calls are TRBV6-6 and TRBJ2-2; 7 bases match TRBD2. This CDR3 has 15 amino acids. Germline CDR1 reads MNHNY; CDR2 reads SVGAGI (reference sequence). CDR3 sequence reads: CASSSLAGEPGELFF. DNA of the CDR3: TGTGCCAGCAGTTCTTTGGCGGGGGAACCCGGGGAGCTGTTTTTC.

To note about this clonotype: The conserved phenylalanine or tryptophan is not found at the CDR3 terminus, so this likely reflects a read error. CDR3 loop: CSVSEQGNRPQHY. The CDR3 DNA reads TGCAGCGTTTCAGAACAGGGGAATCGGCCCCAGCATTAT. This chain connects TRBV29-1 to TRBJ1-5, with 7 bases identical to TRBD1. Germline V gene lookup returns CDR1 SQVTM and CDR2 ANQGSEA. The CDR3 has 13 residues.

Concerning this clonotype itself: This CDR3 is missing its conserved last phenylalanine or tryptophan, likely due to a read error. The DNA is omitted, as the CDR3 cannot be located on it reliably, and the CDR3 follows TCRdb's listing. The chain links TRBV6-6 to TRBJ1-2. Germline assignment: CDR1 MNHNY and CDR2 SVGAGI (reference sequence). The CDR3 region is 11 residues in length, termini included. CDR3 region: CASSNRDGYSI.

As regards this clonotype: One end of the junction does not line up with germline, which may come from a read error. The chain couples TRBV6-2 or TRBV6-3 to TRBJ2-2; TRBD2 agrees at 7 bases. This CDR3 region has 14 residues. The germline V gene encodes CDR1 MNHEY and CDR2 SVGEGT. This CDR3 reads CASADSGNTGALFF. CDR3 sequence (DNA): TGTGCCAGCGCTGACAGCGGGAACACCGGGGCGCTGTTTTTC.

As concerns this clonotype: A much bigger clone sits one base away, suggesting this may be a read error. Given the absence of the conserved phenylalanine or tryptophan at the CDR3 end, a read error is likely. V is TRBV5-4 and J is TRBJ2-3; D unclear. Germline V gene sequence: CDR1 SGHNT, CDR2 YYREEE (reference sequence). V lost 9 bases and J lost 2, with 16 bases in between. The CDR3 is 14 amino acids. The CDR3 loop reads CATKTVPLTDTQYL. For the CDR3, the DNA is TGTGCCACCAAGACCGTCCCCCTCACAGATACGCAGTATCTT.

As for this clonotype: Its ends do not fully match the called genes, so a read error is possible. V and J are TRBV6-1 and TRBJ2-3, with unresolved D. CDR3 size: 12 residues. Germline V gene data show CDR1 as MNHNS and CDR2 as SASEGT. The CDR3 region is CASTVDTDMQYF. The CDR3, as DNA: TGTGCCAGCACAGTTGACACAGATATGCAGTATTTT.

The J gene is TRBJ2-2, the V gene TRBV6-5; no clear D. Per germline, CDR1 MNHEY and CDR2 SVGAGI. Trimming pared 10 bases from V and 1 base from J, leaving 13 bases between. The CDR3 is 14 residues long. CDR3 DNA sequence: TGTGCCAACCGTTGCGAAGGGAACACCGGGGAGCTGTTTTTT. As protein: CANRCEGNTGELFF.

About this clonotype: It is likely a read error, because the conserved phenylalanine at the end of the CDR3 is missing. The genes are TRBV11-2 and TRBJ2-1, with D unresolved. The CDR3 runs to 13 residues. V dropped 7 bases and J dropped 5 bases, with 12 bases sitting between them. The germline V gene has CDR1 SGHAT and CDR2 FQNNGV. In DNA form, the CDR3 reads TGTGCCAGCAATCACCCGAGGAACAATGAGCAGTTCTCC. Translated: CASNHPRNNEQFS.

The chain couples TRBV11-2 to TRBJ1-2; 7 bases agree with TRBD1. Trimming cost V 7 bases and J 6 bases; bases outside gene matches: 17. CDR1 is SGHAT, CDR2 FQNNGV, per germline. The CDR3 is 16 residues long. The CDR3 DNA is TGTGCCAGCAACTCGACGGACAGGAGCTGGATAAATGGCTACACCTTC. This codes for CASNSTDRSWINGYTF.

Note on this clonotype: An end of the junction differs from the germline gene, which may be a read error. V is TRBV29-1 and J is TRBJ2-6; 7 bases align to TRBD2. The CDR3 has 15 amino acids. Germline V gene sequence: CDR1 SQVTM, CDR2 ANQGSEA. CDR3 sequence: CSVDCGGSGADVLTF. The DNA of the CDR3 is TGCAGCGTTGATTGCGGGGGTTCTGGGGCCGACGTCCTGACCTTC.

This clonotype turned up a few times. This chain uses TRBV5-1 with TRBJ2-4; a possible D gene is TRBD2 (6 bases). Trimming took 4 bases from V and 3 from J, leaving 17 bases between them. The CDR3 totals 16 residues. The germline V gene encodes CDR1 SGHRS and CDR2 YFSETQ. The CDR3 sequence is CASSPEGFGVKNIQYF. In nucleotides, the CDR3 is TGCGCCAGCAGCCCGGAGGGTTTCGGAGTCAAAAACATTCAGTACTTC.

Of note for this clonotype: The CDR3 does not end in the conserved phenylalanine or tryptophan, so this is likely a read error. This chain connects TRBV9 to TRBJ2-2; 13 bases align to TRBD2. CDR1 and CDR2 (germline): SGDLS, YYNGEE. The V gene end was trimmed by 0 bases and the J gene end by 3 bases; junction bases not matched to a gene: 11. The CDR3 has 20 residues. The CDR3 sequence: CASSVGLAGGSGSYTGELFY. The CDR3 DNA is TGTGCCAGCAGCGTAGGACTAGCGGGAGGCTCTGGGAGTTACACCGGGGAGCTGTTTTAT.

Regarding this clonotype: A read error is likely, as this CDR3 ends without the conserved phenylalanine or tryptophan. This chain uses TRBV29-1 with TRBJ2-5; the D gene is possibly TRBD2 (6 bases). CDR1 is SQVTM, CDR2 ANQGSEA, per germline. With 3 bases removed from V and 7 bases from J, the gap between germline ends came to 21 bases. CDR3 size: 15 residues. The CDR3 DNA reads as TGCAGCGTTGATTCTGCGGGCAGCCTGGGGGGGACCCAGTACCTC. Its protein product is CSVDSAGSLGGTQYL.

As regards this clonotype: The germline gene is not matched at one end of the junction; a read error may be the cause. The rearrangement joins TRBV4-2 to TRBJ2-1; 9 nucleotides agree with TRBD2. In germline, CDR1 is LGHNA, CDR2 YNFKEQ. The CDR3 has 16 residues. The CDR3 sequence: CASSQDSGSSYNGQFF. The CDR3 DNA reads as TGTGCCAGCAGTCAAGATAGCGGGAGCTCCTACAATGGGCAGTTCTTC.

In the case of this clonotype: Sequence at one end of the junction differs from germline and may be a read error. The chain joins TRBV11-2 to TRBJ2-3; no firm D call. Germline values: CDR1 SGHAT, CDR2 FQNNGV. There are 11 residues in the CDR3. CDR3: CASSISDWQYF. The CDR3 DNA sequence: TGTGCAAGCAGCATTTCTGACTGGCAGTATTTT.

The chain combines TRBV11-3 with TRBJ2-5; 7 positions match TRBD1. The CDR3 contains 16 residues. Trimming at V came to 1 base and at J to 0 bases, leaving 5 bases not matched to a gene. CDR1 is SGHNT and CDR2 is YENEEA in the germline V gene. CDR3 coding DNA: TGTGCCAGCAGCTTAGTTGGGACAGTATACCAAGAGACCCAGTACTTC. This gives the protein CASSLVGTVYQETQYF.